Listed below are T cell receptor beta chains from one sample, sequenced in a study of blood T cell repertoires in COVID-19. The repertoire was sequenced with immunoSEQ multiplex PCR; TCRdb's copy has only in-frame clones and lacks some. The data contain under 350,000 clones, nearly 90% of them singletons. Sequencing used PBMCs or T cells enriched from blood (not recorded which). Receptors originate from a woman in her fifties or sixties who had recovered from COVID-19. Both conserved end residues are part of each CDR3.

V gene: TRBV7-9
J gene: TRBJ2-3
CDR3 protein: CASSLSLAGITDTQYF

V gene: TRBV5-5
J gene: TRBJ1-6
CDR3 protein: CASSHPGQGARTPLHF

V gene: TRBV6-6
J gene: TRBJ1-3
CDR3 protein: CASSYQGPGNTIYF

V gene: TRBV7-8
J gene: TRBJ1-5
CDR3 protein: CASSLIRTTSNQPQHF

V gene: TRBV18
J gene: TRBJ1-4
CDR3 protein: CASSGPGIEKLFF

V gene: TRBV6-5
J gene: TRBJ2-2
CDR3 protein: CASSYDRPGNTGELFF

V gene: TRBV5-1
J gene: TRBJ1-3
CDR3 protein: CASSPGTGLGNTIYF

V gene: TRBV30
J gene: TRBJ2-3
CDR3 protein: CAWTPPGQVISTDTQYF

V gene: TRBV30
J gene: TRBJ2-7
CDR3 protein: CAWARKNSYEQYF

V gene: TRBV7-9
J gene: TRBJ1-2
CDR3 protein: CASSPSLRQGVYYGYTF

V gene: TRBV5-5
J gene: TRBJ2-5
CDR3 protein: CASSLVGQAGETQYF

V gene: TRBV25-1
J gene: TRBJ1-5
CDR3 protein: CASSQTGNQPQHF

V gene: TRBV30
J gene: TRBJ2-1
CDR3 protein: CASNLGVYNEQFF